Listed here is a single TCR beta chain. This record belongs to a study of CD8+CD57+ T cells in acquired aplastic anemia. The study profiled TCR beta VDJ and CDR3 using genomic DNA as template. TCRdb re-called the reads through MiXCR, storing one row per CDR3 protein. The sample carries some 150,000 distinct CDR3 sequences, roughly two thirds recorded once. Sequencing involved patients with CD8+CD57+ cell expansion previously shown by flow cytometry. Patients, without exception, had severe acquired aplastic anemia. All patients were therapy-naive when blood was sampled. V lost 1 base to trimming and J lost 3 bases; unmatched junction nucleotides: 1. Germline values: CDR1 LNHNV, CDR2 YYDKDF (reference sequence). The CDR3 length is 15 residues.

Sequenced material: sorted CD4+, CD8+, or CD8+CD57+ T cells (not recorded which) from PBMCs. The clonotype originates from a human donor with aplastic anemia. J is TRBJ2-7 and V is TRBV15, with 12 bases identical to TRBD2. CDR3 in DNA: TGTGCCACCAGCAGAGTGACTAGCGGGGGCTACGAGCAGTACTTC. Its protein is CATSRVTSGGYEQYF.